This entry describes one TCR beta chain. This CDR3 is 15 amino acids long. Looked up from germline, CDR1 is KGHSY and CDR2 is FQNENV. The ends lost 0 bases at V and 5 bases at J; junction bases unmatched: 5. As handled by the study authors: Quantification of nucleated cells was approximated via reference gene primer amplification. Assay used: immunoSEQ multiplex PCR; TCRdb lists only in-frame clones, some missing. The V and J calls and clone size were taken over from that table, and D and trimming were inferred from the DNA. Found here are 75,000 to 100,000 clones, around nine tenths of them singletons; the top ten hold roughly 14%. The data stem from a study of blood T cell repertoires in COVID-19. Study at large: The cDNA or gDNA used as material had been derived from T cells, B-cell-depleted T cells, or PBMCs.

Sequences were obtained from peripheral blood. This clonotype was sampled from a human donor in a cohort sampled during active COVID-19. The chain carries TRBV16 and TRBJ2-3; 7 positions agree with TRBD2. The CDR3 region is CASSQSASGGDTQYF. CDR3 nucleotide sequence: TGTGCCAGCAGCCAATCTGCTAGCGGAGGAGATACGCAGTATTTT.